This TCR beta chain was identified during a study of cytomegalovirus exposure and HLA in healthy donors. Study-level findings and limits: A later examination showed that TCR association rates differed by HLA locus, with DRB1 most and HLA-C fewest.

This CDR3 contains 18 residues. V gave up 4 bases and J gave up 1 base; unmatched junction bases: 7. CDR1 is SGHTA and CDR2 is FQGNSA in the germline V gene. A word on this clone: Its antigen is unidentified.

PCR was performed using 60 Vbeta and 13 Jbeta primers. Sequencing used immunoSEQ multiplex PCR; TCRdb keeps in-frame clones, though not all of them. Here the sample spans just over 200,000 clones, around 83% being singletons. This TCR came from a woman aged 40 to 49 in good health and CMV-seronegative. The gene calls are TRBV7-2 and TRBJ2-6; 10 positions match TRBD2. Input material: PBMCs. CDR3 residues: CASSSLAGTVSGANVLTF. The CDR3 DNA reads TGTGCCAGCAGCTCACTAGCGGGGACGGTGTCTGGGGCCAACGTCCTGACTTTC.